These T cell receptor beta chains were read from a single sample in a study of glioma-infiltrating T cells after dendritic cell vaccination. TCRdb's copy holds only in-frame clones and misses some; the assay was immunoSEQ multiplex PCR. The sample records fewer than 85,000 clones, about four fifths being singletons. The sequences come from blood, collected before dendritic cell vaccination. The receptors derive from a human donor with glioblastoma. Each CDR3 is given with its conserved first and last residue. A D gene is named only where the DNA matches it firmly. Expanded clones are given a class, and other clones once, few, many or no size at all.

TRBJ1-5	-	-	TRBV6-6	CASSYSGGAGNQPQHF	TGTGCCAGCAGTTACTCGGGGGGGGCCGGCAATCAGCCCCAGCATTTT
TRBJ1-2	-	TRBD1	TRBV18	CASSPPGQGIFYGYTF	TGTGCCAGCTCACCACCTGGACAGGGGATTTTCTATGGCTACACCTTC
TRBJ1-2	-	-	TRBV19	CASSIWKKTGANYGYTF	TGTGCCAGTAGTATTTGGAAAAAGACGGGAGCTAACTATGGCTACACCTTC
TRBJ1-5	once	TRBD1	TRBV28	CASLYRRLDRGLDF	TGTGCCAGCCTCTATAGGCGATTGGACAGGGGGTTGGATTTT
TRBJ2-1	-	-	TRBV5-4	CASSSPLGPASNEQFF	TGTGCCAGCAGCTCGCCCTTAGGCCCAGCGAGCAATGAGCAGTTCTTC
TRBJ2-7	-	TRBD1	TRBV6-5	CASSYRGLIWEQYF	TGTGCCAGCAGCTACAGGGGGCTTATTTGGGAGCAGTACTTC
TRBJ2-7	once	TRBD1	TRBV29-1	CSVVRLRDRDYEQYF	TGCAGCGTTGTAAGGCTCCGGGACAGGGACTACGAGCAGTACTTC
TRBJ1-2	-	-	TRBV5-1	CASSLQGEGYTF	TGCGCCAGCAGCTTGCAAGGGGAAGGCTACACCTTC
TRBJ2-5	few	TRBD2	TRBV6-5	CVGAGGLAGGETQYF	TGTGTTGGCGCCGGGGGACTAGCGGGAGGAGAGACCCAGTACTTC
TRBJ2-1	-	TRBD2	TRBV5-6	CASSQGLAVHEQFF	TGTGCCAGCAGCCAGGGACTAGCCGTCCATGAGCAGTTCTTC
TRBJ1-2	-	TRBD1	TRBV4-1	CASSTGVGYGYTF	TGCGCCAGCAGCACAGGGGTGGGGTATGGCTACACCTTC
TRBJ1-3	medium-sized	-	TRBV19	CASRYGVTIYF	TGTGCCAGTAGATACGGGGTTACCATATATTTT
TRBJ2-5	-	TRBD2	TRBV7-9	CASSPGLADPQETQYF	TGTGCCAGCAGTCCGGGACTAGCTGACCCCCAAGAGACCCAGTACTTC
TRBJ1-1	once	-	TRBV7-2	CASSLYQMNTEAFF	TGTGCCAGCAGCTTATATCAGATGAACACTGAAGCTTTCTTT
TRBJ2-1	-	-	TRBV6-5	CASSYSLVQGNEQFF	TGTGCCAGCAGTTACTCGTTGGTGCAGGGTAATGAGCAGTTCTTC
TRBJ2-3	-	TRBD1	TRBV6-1	CASIIGGSADTQYF	TGTGCCAGCATAATAGGGGGCAGCGCAGATACGCAGTATTTT
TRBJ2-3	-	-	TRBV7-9	CASRYSGSTDTQYF	TGTGCCAGCAGATACAGCGGGAGCACAGATACGCAGTATTTT
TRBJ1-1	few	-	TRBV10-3	CAISETENTEAFF	TGTGCCATCAGTGAAACAGAGAACACTGAAGCTTTCTTT
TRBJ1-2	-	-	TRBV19	CATNSQGTYGYTF	TGTGCCACCAACTCCCAGGGAACCTATGGCTACACCTTC
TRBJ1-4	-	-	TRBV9	CASSEGTTYNEKLFF	TGTGCCAGCAGTGAAGGGACAACCTATAATGAAAAACTGTTTTTT
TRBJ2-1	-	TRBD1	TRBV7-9	CASSLGRGSRAYNEQFF	TGTGCCAGCAGCTTAGGCAGGGGGAGCAGAGCCTACAATGAGCAGTTCTTC
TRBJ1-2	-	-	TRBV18	CASSPASVYGYTF	TGTGCCAGCTCACCAGCGTCGGTCTATGGCTACACCTTC
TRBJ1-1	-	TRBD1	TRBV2	CASSETDRVYSYTEAFF	TGTGCCAGCAGTGAAACGGACAGGGTGTACTCGTACACTGAAGCTTTCTTT
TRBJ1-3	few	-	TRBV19	CATRNRGAGNTIYF	TGTGCCACCAGGAATCGGGGGGCAGGAAACACCATATATTTT
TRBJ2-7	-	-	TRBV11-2	CASSLDPGRYYEQYF	TGTGCCAGCAGCTTAGACCCCGGCAGGTACTACGAGCAGTACTTC
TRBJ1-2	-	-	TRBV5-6	CASYSGVDGYTF	TGTGCCAGCTATTCAGGGGTCGATGGCTACACCTTC
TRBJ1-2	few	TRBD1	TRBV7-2	CASSKRDSPYGYTF	TGTGCCAGCAGCAAACGGGACAGCCCCTATGGCTACACCTTC
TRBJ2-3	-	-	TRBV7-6	CASSSLSGGRTDTQYF	TGTGCCAGCAGCTCCCTCTCGGGGGGCCGCACAGATACGCAGTATTTT
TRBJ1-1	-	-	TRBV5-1	CASSLGAGADTEAFF	TGCGCCAGCAGCTTGGGGGCGGGGGCCGACACTGAAGCTTTCTTT
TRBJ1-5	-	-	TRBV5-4	CASSFGGDQPQHF	TGTGCCAGCAGCTTCGGGGGAGATCAGCCCCAGCATTTT
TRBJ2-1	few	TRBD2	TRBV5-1	CASSSSGRIGNEQFF	TGCGCCAGCAGCTCGAGCGGGAGAATCGGCAATGAGCAGTTCTTC
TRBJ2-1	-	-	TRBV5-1	CATRPGEYNEQFF	TGCGCCACCCGACCCGGGGAGTACAATGAGCAGTTCTTC
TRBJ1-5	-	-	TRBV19	CASNDGASGNQPQHF	TGTGCCAGCAACGATGGGGCTTCGGGCAATCAGCCCCAGCATTTT
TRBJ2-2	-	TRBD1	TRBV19	CASSHRGQSGELFF	TGTGCCAGTAGCCACAGGGGACAAAGCGGGGAGCTGTTTTTT
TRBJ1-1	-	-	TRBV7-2	CASSPGGAMNTEAFF	TGTGCCAGCAGCCCGGGAGGGGCGATGAACACTGAAGCTTTCTTT
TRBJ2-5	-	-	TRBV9	CASSVGGEETQYF	TGTGCCAGCAGCGTAGGGGGAGAAGAGACCCAGTACTTC
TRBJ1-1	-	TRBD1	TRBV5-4	CASSTRTGGNAEAFF	TGTGCCAGCAGCACAAGGACAGGGGGTAACGCTGAAGCTTTCTTT
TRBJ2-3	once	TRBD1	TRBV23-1	CASSDDRGVGTDTQYF	TGCGCCAGCAGTGACGACAGGGGAGTCGGCACAGATACGCAGTATTTT
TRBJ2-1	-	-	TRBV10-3	CAISESREQFF	TGTGCCATCAGTGAATCGCGCGAGCAGTTCTTC
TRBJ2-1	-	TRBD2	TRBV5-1	CASGGLALYNEQFF	TGCGCCAGCGGAGGACTAGCGTTGTACAATGAGCAGTTCTTC
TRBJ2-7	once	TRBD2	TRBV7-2	CASSLLAGESYEQYF	TGTGCCAGCAGCTTACTAGCGGGGGAATCCTACGAGCAGTACTTC
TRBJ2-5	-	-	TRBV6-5	CASKGDLQETQYF	TGTGCCAGCAAGGGGGATCTCCAAGAGACCCAGTACTTC
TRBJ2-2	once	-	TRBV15	CATETVTNTGELFF	TGTGCCACGGAGACAGTAACGAACACCGGGGAGCTGTTTTTT
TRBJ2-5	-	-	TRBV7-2	CASSLDHRQTQYF	TGTGCCAGCAGCTTAGACCACAGACAGACCCAGTACTTC
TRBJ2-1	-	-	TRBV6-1	CASIGRVYNEQFF	TGTGCCAGCATTGGCAGGGTGTACAATGAGCAGTTCTTC
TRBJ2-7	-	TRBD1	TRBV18	CASSPPVGTDAYEQYF	TGTGCCAGCTCACCACCGGTGGGGACAGATGCCTACGAGCAGTACTTC
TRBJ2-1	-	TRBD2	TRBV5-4	CASSSGGESSYNEQFF	TGTGCCAGCAGTAGCGGGGGGGAAAGCTCCTACAATGAGCAGTTCTTC
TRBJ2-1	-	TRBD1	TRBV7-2	CASSLAGTGNEQFF	TGTGCCAGCAGCTTAGCGGGGACAGGCAATGAGCAGTTCTTC
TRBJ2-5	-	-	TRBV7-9	CASSLGPKETQYF	TGTGCCAGTTCGTTGGGGCCGAAAGAGACCCAGTACTTC
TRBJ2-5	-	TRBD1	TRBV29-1	CSAGSPGGETQYF	TGCAGCGCTGGCTCTCCAGGGGGAGAGACCCAGTACTTC